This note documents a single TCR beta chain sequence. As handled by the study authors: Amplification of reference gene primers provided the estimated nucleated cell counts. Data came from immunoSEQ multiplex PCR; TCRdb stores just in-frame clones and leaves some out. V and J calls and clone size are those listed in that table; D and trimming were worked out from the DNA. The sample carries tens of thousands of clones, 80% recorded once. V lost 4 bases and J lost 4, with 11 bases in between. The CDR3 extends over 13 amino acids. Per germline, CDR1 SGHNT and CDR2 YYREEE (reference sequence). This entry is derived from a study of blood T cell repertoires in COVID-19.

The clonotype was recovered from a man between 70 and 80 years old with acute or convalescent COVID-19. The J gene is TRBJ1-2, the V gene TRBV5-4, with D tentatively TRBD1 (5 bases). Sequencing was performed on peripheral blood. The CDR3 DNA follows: TGTGCCAGCAGCGCCCCAGGGTTCTATGGCTACACCTTC. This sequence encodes CASSAPGFYGYTF.